This T cell receptor beta chain appears in the sequencing data of a study of T cell responses to AZD1222 COVID-19 vaccine (dated by TCRdb to 2020 to 2023). Context from the whole study: AZD1222 recipients given second doses at about 4 weeks or at about 12 weeks were pooled, since spike-specific TCR depth and breadth were not found to differ between the two schedules. A total of 230 to 250 trial participants underwent TCR sequencing, of whom 200 to 220 had received two doses of AZD1222 and about 26 had received two doses of the MenACWY control vaccine. Enrollment into the trials was organized by age into subgroups of 18-55, 56-69 and 70-plus years, and those subgroups contained approximately 160, 26 and 62 TCR-sequenced participants, respectively. Summary of the overall study and its limitations: Most participants were white British and females outnumbered males, and the authors suggested that clonal diversity may have been underestimated. The vaccine-associated CD4 TCRs covered the entire spike protein, and the dominant responses fell in regions 160-218 and 743-854. In the small 56-69-year group, the increase in depth fell short of significance, most likely because of low power. Nearly half of unique spike-specific TCRs reportedly recognized epitopes outside regions mutated in the B.1.351 and B.1.1.7 variants. Spike-specific TCR breadth and depth rose significantly after two AZD1222 doses compared with day 0 and with MenACWY recipients. Because no day 14 peak-response samples were available, the repertoires could be characterized only after the peak T cell response. Only five to seven AZD1222 recipients were SARS-CoV-2 seropositive at baseline, limiting conclusions about previously exposed vaccinees.

The time point label of this sample denotes: baseline before first vaccination. The vaccinee samples were drawn from two UK trials, COV001 and COV002, one of which was a single-blind randomized controlled phase 2/3 trial testing AZD1222 (ChAdOx1 nCoV-19) in healthy adults. Trial participant PBMC samples were collected at day 0 and day 28 after the second dose for TCRbeta chain sequencing. This clone was seen once. This receptor's antigen is unknown. Base qualities were left out, and no much larger clone turns up one base away. CDR1 SNHLY and CDR2 FYNNEI were looked up in the germline V gene. Including the terminal cysteine and phenylalanine, the CDR3 comprises 13 residues. Only CDR3 DNA is held: 39 bases, read in frame from base 1. V is cut by 6 bases and J by 0 bases, and the space between the germline ends is 6 bases. The CDR3 regions of human TCRbeta chains were analyzed by immunosequencing. The study's own analysis went as follows. Repertoire TCRs were matched against a reference library of SARS-CoV-2-specific TCRs generated with the MIRA antigen-specificity platform. Breadth was defined as the fraction of unique TCRs that were SARS-CoV-2-associated, and depth was defined as the fraction of total T cells that were SARS-CoV-2-associated. Using the MIRA data, each spike-specific TCR was mapped to the spike region that the TCR reacts to and placed in a CD4 or CD8 class. Log10-transformed breadth and depth values were compared by one-way ANOVA with Sidak's multiple comparisons tests. Drawn from immuneACCESS, this table holds only the in-frame rearrangements with V and J called that TCRdb kept. Clones are partly lost; checked studies trace under half to an unresolved V gene and leave the rest unexplained. That table furnishes V, J and clone size, whereas the DNA furnished D and trimming. The sample data list about 130,000 clones, and over 85% of these were observed just once. The biggest ten clones account for 1.9% of the sample.

The clonotype comes from an adult in good health. The chain employs TRBV2 and TRBJ1-5, with the identity of the D gene unclear. The starting material was peripheral blood, obtained on day 0 of AZD1222 vaccination. CDR3 loop: CASRIISNQPQHF. The nucleotides are TGTGCCAGCAGGATTATTAGCAATCAGCCCCAGCATTTT.